These 14 T cell receptor beta chains were all obtained from the same sample, sequenced in a study of blood T cell repertoires in COVID-19. Only in-frame clones appear in the TCRdb table, and some are missing; sequencing was by immunoSEQ multiplex PCR. The data contain about 300,000 clones, roughly 86% of them seen just once; the ten biggest clones take up less than 10%. The sample was peripheral blood. The receptor source for this set is a man between 18 and 35 years old with active or convalescent COVID-19.

J is TRBJ2-1 and V is TRBV13; no firm D call. Germline V gene sequence: CDR1 PRHDT, CDR2 FYEKMQ (reference sequence). The length of the CDR3 is 12 residues. Trimming removed 6 bases at V and 7 bases at J, with 10 bases between. As DNA, the CDR3 is TGTGCCAGCAGTCTCTCTCTTAATGAGCAGTTCTTC. Its translation is CASSLSLNEQFF.

This CDR3 reads CASSYSPNSDYEQYF. The CDR3 nucleotides read TGTGCCAGCAGTTACTCGCCGAATAGCGACTACGAGCAGTACTTC. The chain employs TRBV6-2 or TRBV6-3 and TRBJ2-7, with D tentatively TRBD2 (5 bases). The germline CDR1 and CDR2 sequences are MNHEY and SVGEGT. The CDR3 is 15 residues long. V was cut by 0 bases and J by 3 bases, with 12 bases left in between.

The CDR3 DNA follows: TGCGCCAGCAGATCCATAGCGGGGCGGGAGACCCAGTACTTC. This encodes CASRSIAGRETQYF. The chain is built from TRBV5-1 and TRBJ2-5, with 8 bases aligning to TRBD2. There are 14 residues in the CDR3. Per the germline V gene, CDR1 is SGHRS and CDR2 is YFSETQ. Trimming removed 5 bases from V and 5 bases from J; junction bases left unmatched: 8.

CDR3: CASSLDGGIGYTF. The CDR3 region has the DNA TGTGCCAGCAGCTTAGATGGGGGGATTGGATACACCTTC. The rearrangement uses TRBV11-2 and TRBJ1-2; D perhaps matches TRBD1 (5 bases). Trimming pared 0 bases from V and 11 bases from J, leaving 13 bases between. This CDR3 contains 13 residues. Germline V lookup: CDR1 SGHAT, CDR2 FQNNGV.

Remarks on this clone: The junction shows a germline mismatch at one end, possibly a read error. The genes are TRBV5-4 and TRBJ2-1, with 7 positions matching TRBD1. This CDR3 has 13 amino acids. Germline CDR1 reads SGHNT; CDR2 reads YYREEE (reference sequence). CDR3 protein: CASSLDRGNGQFF. CDR3 nucleotide sequence: TGTGCCAGCAGCTTGGACAGGGGCAATGGGCAGTTCTTC.

This clone was detected a few times. The chain carries TRBV27 and TRBJ1-6; TRBD1 matches at 9 bases. There are 14 residues in the CDR3. J was trimmed by 9 bases and V by 8 bases; bases with no gene match: 8. The V gene's germline CDR1 is MNHEY and CDR2 SMNVEV (reference sequence). CDR3 sequence: CASGDRDVGSPLHF. In DNA form, the CDR3 reads TGTGCCAGCGGGGACAGGGATGTAGGTTCACCCCTCCACTTT.

The DNA of the CDR3 is TGTGCCAGCAGCCCCCGGGACAGGGGGCTTCAGCCCCAGCATTTT. Amino acids: CASSPRDRGLQPQHF. V gene TRBV7-9 combines with J gene TRBJ1-5; 12 positions match TRBD1. The trim removed 5 bases at V and 6 bases at J, leaving 5 bases unmatched. The length of the CDR3 is 15 residues. Germline values: CDR1 SEHNR, CDR2 FQNEAQ (reference sequence).

V gene TRBV20-1 combines with J gene TRBJ1-1, with a possible D match to TRBD1 (5 bases). The CDR3 spans 16 residues. In germline, CDR1 is DFQATT, CDR2 SNEGSKA (reference sequence). The V end was cut by 3 bases, the J end by 0 bases, with 17 bases between. CDR3 region: CSASAGVTYMNTEAFF. CDR3 nucleotides: TGCAGTGCTAGTGCGGGGGTTACTTACATGAACACTGAAGCTTTCTTT.

The chain recombines TRBV15 with TRBJ2-1; D call uncertain. CDR1 and CDR2 (germline): LNHNV, YYDKDF (reference sequence). The CDR3 is made up of 12 amino acids. V was shortened by 6 bases and J by 8 bases, with 11 bases between the two germline ends. The CDR3 DNA reads as TGTGCCACCAGAAACGGAGTGGATGAGCAGTTCTTC. Encoded protein: CATRNGVDEQFF.

This chain links TRBV2 with TRBJ1-2; no reliable D call. The CDR3 covers 11 residues. The V gene lost 5 bases and the J gene lost 6 bases, with 7 bases spanning the gap. Germline loops: CDR1 SNHLY, CDR2 FYNNEI. CDR3 amino acids: CASSYNDGYTF. The CDR3 DNA sequence: TGTGCCAGCAGTTACAATGATGGCTACACCTTC.

The chain carries TRBV20-1 and TRBJ2-7; possibly TRBD1 for D (6 bases). Germline V gives CDR1 DFQATT, CDR2 SNEGSKA (reference sequence). This CDR3 is 14 amino acids long. The germline V and J ends were trimmed by 5 bases and 3 bases, with 17 bases remaining between them. The CDR3 spells CSAGGGGPIYEQYF. The CDR3 bases are TGCAGTGCTGGTGGGGGCGGTCCCATCTACGAGCAGTACTTC.

The chain couples TRBV2 to TRBJ1-5; possibly TRBD1 for D (5 bases). CDR3 size: 15 residues. Per germline, CDR1 SNHLY and CDR2 FYNNEI. The V gene lost 6 bases and the J gene lost 8 bases, with 20 bases spanning the gap. CDR3 nucleotide sequence: TGTGCCAGCAGGCCCCGGTGGCAGGGTAGGGAGCCCCAGCATTTT. Residues: CASRPRWQGREPQHF.

The rearrangement uses TRBV5-6 and TRBJ1-1; 7 positions agree with TRBD1. The CDR3 covers 16 residues. From germline, CDR1 is SGHDT and CDR2 YYEEEE. The junction had 10 bases not matched to a gene; V was cut back by 4 bases and J by 1 base. CDR3 bases: TGTGCCAGCAGCGAGGACAGGCTTGGGGGGAACACTGAAGCTTTCTTT. Protein product: CASSEDRLGGNTEAFF.

The chain links TRBV6-5 to TRBJ1-1; D may be TRBD1 (5 bases). Germline V gene lookup returns CDR1 MNHEY and CDR2 SVGAGI. This CDR3 region has 13 residues. V was pared by 6 bases and J by 2 bases, with 10 bases between. This CDR3 is CASRVTVNTEAFF. The CDR3 nucleotides are TGTGCCAGCAGGGTGACAGTTAACACTGAAGCTTTCTTT.